One TCR beta chain is described in this entry. Its antigen is unidentified. This CDR3 is built from 15 residues. The germline V and J ends were trimmed by 6 bases and 0 bases, with 15 bases remaining between them. Germline CDR1 and CDR2: MNHNY and SVGAGI (reference sequence). These data originate in a study of shared clonotypes between healthy human individuals. Points from the study as a whole: The study generally estimated greater richness for naive than memory subsets. Unshared clonotypes carried lower generation probabilities than those common to all four donors.

Several immunoSEQ plates received, in even portions, the genomic DNA of each subset. Replicate PCRs for sorted subsets used approximately 220 ng DNA; this equaled 30,000 to 35,000 T cell genomes. Profiled with immunoSEQ multiplex PCR; TCRdb holds only in-frame clones, not every one. Of around 100,000 clones listed, 67% are singletons. Sequencing was carried out using memory CD8+ T cells sorted from blood. Subset reported: CD45RO+ cells pooled with CCR7-negative TemRA cells. The V call is TRBV6-6, the J call TRBJ2-7; TRBD2 might be the D (5 bases). This receptor was identified in a woman in her twenties or thirties in good health. As DNA, the CDR3 is TGTGCCAGCAGCCAAGAGGGCGCTAGCTCCTACGAGCAGTACTTC. Translation gives CASSQEGASSYEQYF.